Relative to its sample, the clone carrying this TCR beta chain is medium-sized. Its antigen is unknown. The CDR3 has 13 residues. Germline loops: CDR1 SQVTM, CDR2 ANQGSEA. After removal of 2 bases from V and 9 bases from J, the junction contained 4 bases not matched to a gene. It was RNA transcripts that yielded the amplified TCR beta CDR3 regions. The HTBI primer set drove a first-round RT-PCR of the TCR CDR3. In TCRdb, the multiplex PCR reads were re-called with MiXCR into one record per CDR3 protein. The sample shows 20,000 or so distinct CDR3 sequences, around 47% of them seen only once. This specimen belongs to a study of T cells in Graves' hyperthyroidism and ophthalmopathy. Subjects aged 18 to 65 presented with newly diagnosed hyperthyroidism of less than 2 months' duration. Findings and limits, study-wide: Classification by a 13 V-J model distinguished ophthalmopathy from stable hyperthyroidism.

The sequence derives from a woman aged 40 to 50 with Graves' hyperthyroidism that later progressed to Graves' ophthalmopathy. The sequenced material came from blood. The chain couples TRBV29-1 to TRBJ2-1, with TRBD2 matching 10 bases. CDR3 nucleotides: TGCAGCGTTGAAATAATAGCGGGAGGTGAGCAGTTCTTC. Amino acids: CSVEIIAGGEQFF.